The TCR beta chain under discussion was sequenced for a study of blood T cell repertoires in COVID-19. Turning to the study itself: From T cells, B-cell-depleted T cells, or PBMCs came the material, which was cDNA or gDNA.

Assignments of participants to cohorts depended upon their own reported clinical history. TCRdb keeps only in-frame clones here, not all; method: immunoSEQ multiplex PCR. Of 210,000 or so clones listed, around 81% are singletons. Sequenced input: PBMCs or T cells enriched from blood (not recorded which). This TCR was sampled from a young man with acute COVID-19.

The CDR3 here is CASSFFSFSSYEQYF. The CDR3 DNA sequence: TGTGCCAGCAGTTTCTTTTCTTTTAGCTCCTACGAGCAGTACTTC. The chain links TRBV28 to TRBJ2-7; D is ambiguous. The CDR3 runs 15 residues. The germline gives CDR1 MDHEN, CDR2 SYDVKM. V lost 3 bases and J 0 bases, leaving 12 bases between the germline ends.